Described below is a single TCR beta chain sequence and its context. The time point denotes: patch test 3, about 24 weeks after DPC sensitization. Sample treatment: therapeutic diphenylcyclopropenone sensitization with weekly scalp DPC. TCRdb re-called the RACE reads with MiXCR, one entry per CDR3 protein. There are about 90,000 distinct CDR3 sequences in the sample; approximately 10% occur only once, and approximately 0.99% lies in the top ten. This specimen comes from a study of human T cells and chemical hapten exposure. The input for sequencing was whole blood, taken in connection with sensitization to the hapten diphenylcyclopropenone (DPC). This TCR derives from a woman aged 30 to 39 with alopecia areata. Some clones in this sample may be carry-over from other donors' samples.

The CDR3 nucleotides are TGCAGCGTTGAAGAGGGGGTCGTGGATGAGCAGTTCTTC. Translated, it gives CSVEEGVVDEQFF. The chain uses TRBV29-1 and TRBJ2-1; TRBD1 or TRBD2 may be the D gene (5 bases each). The CDR3 has 13 residues. Trimming shortened V by 0 bases and J by 8 bases, and 11 bases separated the two germline ends. Germline V gives CDR1 SQVTM, CDR2 ANQGSEA.